Given below is one T cell receptor (beta chain) in context. What it recognizes is unknown. The CDR3 loop spans 12 amino acids. Trimming pared 4 bases from V and 9 bases from J, leaving 10 bases between. Germline-derived CDR1 and CDR2 are MDHEN and SYDVKM. TCRdb re-called the 5' RACE reads through MiXCR, storing one row per CDR3 protein. The table records fewer than 350,000 distinct CDR3 sequences, around 10% of them present only once. The data derive from a study of CD8 T cells in ankylosing spondylitis. Study findings and constraints: Ankylosing spondylitis blood appeared to carry a characteristic TCR beta motif of roughly eight highly homologous variants. Some of the motif variants had earlier been found in reactive arthritis patients' fluid and blood. Disease-associated clones were CD8+ and fairly uncommon in peripheral blood.

The source is a female donor with ankylosing spondylitis or in good health (not recorded which). The rearrangement uses TRBV28 and TRBJ2-1; no definite D call. Sequenced: blood, either unsorted or a sorted T cell fraction (not recorded which). CDR3 residues: CASSYPIPEQFF. CDR3 in DNA: TGTGCCAGCAGTTACCCAATTCCTGAGCAGTTCTTC.